The 19 T cell receptor beta chains given below trace back to one sample, sequenced in a study of regulatory T cells in long-lasting Graves disease (dated by TCRdb to about 2021). The time point label, read with the paper, signifies: persistent/refractory GD, antithyroid drugs over 5 years with positive TRAb. For both TCR sequencing and RNA sequencing, RNA was extracted from PBMCs in TRIzol. Libraries were prepared through multiplex PCR. Sequenced using an Illumina HiSeq 4000. CDR3 regions were amplified by Arm-PCR with iRepertoire HTBI primers to construct TCR beta libraries. The raw public reads went through TCRdb reprocessing: fastp at Q25, MiXCR clone calling, in-frame beta chains kept. All rows with the same CDR3 protein become a single entry with the most common DNA and genes. This sample comprises some 370,000 distinct CDR3 sequences, about 23% of them detected only once. The ten largest clonotypes hold around a quarter of the sample.

The sequences come from peripheral blood mononuclear cells (PBMCs), collected when the disease was refractory, from a patient treated with antithyroid drugs. The source is a woman aged 40 to 49 with Graves disease. Donor details come from another sample of the same person, matched by shared clones.

This clonotype was picked up many times. The chain combines TRBV7-9 with TRBJ2-5; TRBD1 matches at 7 bases. The length of the CDR3 is 14 residues. The germline V gene encodes CDR1 SEHNR and CDR2 FQNEAQ (reference sequence). Trimming at V came to 5 bases and at J to 4 bases, leaving 7 bases not matched to a gene. The DNA of the CDR3 is TGTGCCAGCAGCCCGACAGGGAATCGAGAGACCCAGTACTTC. This sequence encodes CASSPTGNRETQYF.

This clonotype was observed many times. The chain is built from TRBV10-3 and TRBJ2-5; 7 positions agree with TRBD1. The germline CDR1 and CDR2 sequences are ENHRY and SYGVKD. V shed 6 bases and J 2 bases; nucleotides not matched to a gene: 6. The CDR3 is 14 amino acids. CDR3 protein: CAIRNPGQQETQYF. The CDR3 region has the DNA TGTGCCATCAGGAACCCGGGACAGCAAGAGACCCAGTACTTC.

This rearrangement joins TRBV7-2 to TRBJ2-7; perhaps TRBD2 as D (5 bases). Germline CDR1 SGHTA, CDR2 FQGNSA. CDR3 size: 15 residues. Trimming took 1 base from V and 1 from J, leaving 11 bases between them. Here the CDR3 reads CASSLVGSGSYEQYF. The CDR3 DNA reads TGTGCCAGCAGCTTAGTGGGGAGCGGATCCTACGAGCAGTACTTC.

This chain connects TRBV11-2 to TRBJ2-3, with unresolved D. The CDR3 spans 16 residues. Per the germline V gene, CDR1 is SGHAT and CDR2 is FQNNGV. Trimming cost V 4 bases and J 13 bases, with 27 bases left between them. CDR3 in DNA: TGTGCCAGCAGCTCCCTATCCGGGCGGAGCTGGGGTATGAAGTATTTT. Its translation is CASSSLSGRSWGMKYF.

This clonotype was seen ten or more times. The gene calls are TRBV2 and TRBJ2-7; 8 nucleotides line up with TRBD2. Germline loops: CDR1 SNHLY, CDR2 FYNNEI. The V and J ends lost 9 bases and 2 bases, in that order; junction bases with no gene match: 6. The CDR3 runs 13 residues. CDR3: CASRREAPYEQYF. The CDR3 DNA reads TGTGCCAGTCGGCGGGAGGCCCCCTACGAGCAGTACTTC.

The CDR3 DNA reads TGTGCCAGCAGCCAAGGGAGTCTAAACCTTCTAGCCAAAAACATTCAGTACTTC. Its protein product is CASSQGSLNLLAKNIQYF. The rearrangement joins TRBV3-1 to TRBJ2-4, with D unclear. Germline V CDR1 and CDR2: LGHDT, YNNKEL (reference sequence). V was cut by 1 base and J by 0 bases, with 16 bases left in between. The CDR3 is 18 amino acids.

About this clonotype: A single base separates this from a much larger clone, so it may be a read error. The rearrangement links TRBV20-1 to TRBJ1-4; D not certain. Germline V CDR1 and CDR2: DFQATT, SNEGSKA (reference sequence). V lost 3 bases and J lost 6, with 8 bases in between. The CDR3 runs to 12 residues. The CDR3 DNA sequence: TGCAGTGCTAGGTTGACGGATGAAAAACTGTTTTTT. Translating gives CSARLTDEKLFF.

This clonotype was observed many times. The chain is built from TRBV12-3 or TRBV12-4 and TRBJ1-2, with D maybe TRBD1 (5 bases). The CDR3 is 13 amino acids. The ends were cut back, 5 bases at V and 4 bases at J, with 11 bases in the middle. CDR3 sequence reads: CASSTGRLYGYTF. The CDR3 bases are TGTGCCAGCAGTACGGGACGGCTCTATGGCTACACCTTC.

This clonotype was recorded a few times. This sequence joins TRBV7-9 and TRBJ2-5; D is unclear. CDR1 is SEHNR and CDR2 is FQNEAQ in the germline V gene (reference sequence). The CDR3 spans 12 residues. Deletions cut 2 bases from V and 10 bases from J, with 11 bases between. CDR3 protein: CASSLNTVDQYF. Written as DNA, the CDR3 is TGTGCCAGCAGCTTAAACACTGTAGACCAGTACTTC.

In this sample, this clonotype turned up a few times. This sequence may be a read error, since a much larger clone differs from it by one base. This chain uses TRBV11-2 with TRBJ2-7, with D maybe TRBD2 (6 bases). The CDR3 contains 15 residues. Germline CDR1 is SGHAT and CDR2 is FQNNGV. Trimming left V 2 bases short and J 1 base short, with 12 bases between. The CDR3 region is CASSLMAGSSYEQYF. CDR3 coding DNA: TGTGCCAGCAGCTTAATGGCGGGGAGTTCCTACGAGCAGTACTTC.

This CDR3 reads CASSEELAGYTDTQYF. The CDR3 nucleotides are TGTGCCAGCAGTGAAGAACTAGCGGGTTACACAGATACGCAGTATTTT. V usage is TRBV2 and J usage is TRBJ2-3, with 9 nucleotides matching TRBD2. CDR3 length: 16 residues. With V trimmed by 1 base and J by 2 bases, 4 bases remained unmatched. CDR1 SNHLY and CDR2 FYNNEI come from the germline V gene.

This clonotype has at least ten counts. The chain recombines TRBV24-1 with TRBJ2-5; 14 bases match TRBD2. Germline assignment: CDR1 KGHDR and CDR2 SFDVKD. The trim removed 3 bases at V and 7 bases at J, leaving 9 bases unmatched. The length of the CDR3 is 17 residues. CDR3 coding DNA: TGTGCCACCAGTGATCCGAAGGGACTAGCGGGAGTCGGGACCCAGTACTTC. Translating gives CATSDPKGLAGVGTQYF.

This clonotype occurred a few times. The chain has TRBV2 and TRBJ2-2; D may be TRBD2 (5 bases). CDR3 size: 14 residues. V shed 5 bases and J shed 4 bases, with 11 bases lying between them. The germline V gene has CDR1 SNHLY and CDR2 FYNNEI. Here the CDR3 DNA reads TGTGCCAGCAGTTCGGACTCCTCCACCGGGGAGCTGTTTTTT. Its protein is CASSSDSSTGELFF. The variable domain in full, with the rest retrieved from reference TRBV2 and TRBJ2-2, is EPEVTQTPSHQVTQMGQEVILRCVPISNHLYFYWYRQILGQKVEFLVSFYNNEISEKSEIFDDQFSVERPDGSNFTLKIRSTKLEDSAMYFCASSSDSSTGELFFGEGSRLTVL.

This clonotype was recorded only once. Compared with germline, one end of the junction differs, possibly owing to a read error. The rearrangement links TRBV7-3 to TRBJ2-6, with D perhaps TRBD1 (6 bases). CDR3 length: 15 residues. Per the germline V gene, CDR1 is SGHTA and CDR2 is FQGTGA. The DNA of the CDR3 is TGTGCCAGCAGCCCTCTGGGGGCTGGGGCCAACGCCCTGACTTTC. Its protein is CASSPLGAGANALTF.

This clonotype was counted at least ten times. The CDR3 loop is CASSLRKGSSYEQYF. The CDR3 DNA reads TGTGCCAGCAGTTTAAGGAAGGGGAGCTCCTACGAGCAGTACTTC. The chain links TRBV12-3 or TRBV12-4 to TRBJ2-7; TRBD1 or TRBD2 may be the D gene (5 bases each). The germline V and J ends were trimmed by 2 bases and 0 bases, with 11 bases remaining between them. CDR3 length equals 15 residues.

This clonotype showed up many times. The chain employs TRBV2 and TRBJ2-5, with D perhaps matching TRBD2 (6 bases). Germline CDR1 is SNHLY and CDR2 is FYNNEI. The CDR3 has 13 residues. The V gene lost 3 bases and the J gene lost 5 bases, with 10 bases spanning the gap. The CDR3 nucleotides read TGTGCCAGCAGTGACCCGGGGAGGGAGACCCAGTACTTC. It translates to CASSDPGRETQYF. Full variable domain (rest looked up from reference TRBV2 and TRBJ2-5): EPEVTQTPSHQVTQMGQEVILRCVPISNHLYFYWYRQILGQKVEFLVSFYNNEISEKSEIFDDQFSVERPDGSNFTLKIRSTKLEDSAMYFCASSDPGRETQYFGPGTRLLVL.

This clonotype occurred many times. The genes are TRBV28 and TRBJ1-5, with D possibly matching TRBD1 (6 bases). V was trimmed by 1 base and J by 2 bases, leaving 9 bases between them. The CDR3 sequence is 15 residues long. Germline CDR1 is MDHEN and CDR2 is SYDVKM. The CDR3 spells CASSLSAGGNQPQHF. CDR3 coding DNA: TGTGCCAGCAGTTTATCGGCAGGGGGCAATCAGCCCCAGCATTTT.

This clonotype was picked up many times. The chain uses TRBV28 and TRBJ2-7; TRBD2 aligns across 8 bases. J was trimmed by 7 bases and V by 6 bases; bases with no gene match: 5. Germline assignment: CDR1 MDHEN and CDR2 SYDVKM. The CDR3 covers 12 residues. The CDR3, as DNA: TGTGCCAGCAGACTTAGCGGGAAGGAGCAGTACTTC. This encodes CASRLSGKEQYF.

This clonotype has ten or more counts. The J gene is TRBJ2-5, the V gene TRBV20-1, with unresolved D. Trimming took off 3 bases at V and 0 bases at J, with 5 bases between the two ends. This CDR3 is built from 12 residues. Germline values: CDR1 DFQATT, CDR2 SNEGSKA (reference sequence). CDR3 protein: CSASAYQETQYF. CDR3 sequence (DNA): TGCAGTGCTAGTGCCTACCAAGAGACCCAGTACTTC.